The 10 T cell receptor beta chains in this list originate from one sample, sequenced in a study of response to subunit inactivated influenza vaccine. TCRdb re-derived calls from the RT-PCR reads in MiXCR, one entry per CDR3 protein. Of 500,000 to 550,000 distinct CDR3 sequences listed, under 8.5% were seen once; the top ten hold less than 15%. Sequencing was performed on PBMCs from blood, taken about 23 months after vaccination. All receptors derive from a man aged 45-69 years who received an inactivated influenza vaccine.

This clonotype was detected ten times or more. The CDR3 here is CSARAMDREDIQYF. The DNA for the CDR3 is TGCAGTGCTAGAGCCATGGACAGGGAGGACATTCAGTACTTC. V gene TRBV20-1 combines with J gene TRBJ2-4; 8 bases align to TRBD1. Per germline, CDR1 DFQATT and CDR2 SNEGSKA (reference sequence). V was clipped by 1 base and J by 8 bases; unmatched bases: 7. The length of the CDR3 is 14 residues.

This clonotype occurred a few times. The CDR3 is CASSGSNYEQYF. The CDR3 DNA sequence: TGTGCCAGCAGTGGGAGTAACTACGAGCAGTACTTC. This chain uses TRBV25-1 with TRBJ2-7; no clear D. The CDR3 spans 12 residues. The germline CDR1 and CDR2 sequences are MGHDK and SYGVNS. Trimming left V 4 bases short and J 3 bases short, with 7 bases between.

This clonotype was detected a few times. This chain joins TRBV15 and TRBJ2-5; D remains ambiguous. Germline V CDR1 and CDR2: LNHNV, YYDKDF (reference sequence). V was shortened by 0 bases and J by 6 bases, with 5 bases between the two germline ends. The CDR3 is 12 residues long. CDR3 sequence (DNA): TGTGCCACCAGCAGAGATGTGCAGACCCAGTACTTC. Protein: CATSRDVQTQYF.

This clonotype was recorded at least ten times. The CDR3 loop reads CASSQGRRGLSTEAFF. The CDR3 nucleotides are TGCGCCAGCAGCCAAGGCAGAAGGGGGCTAAGCACTGAAGCTTTCTTT. The chain is built from TRBV4-3 and TRBJ1-1, with 7 positions matching TRBD1. This CDR3 has 16 amino acids. Germline-derived CDR1 and CDR2 are LGHNA and YSLEER. V lost 1 base and J lost 4; bases outside the gene matches: 9.

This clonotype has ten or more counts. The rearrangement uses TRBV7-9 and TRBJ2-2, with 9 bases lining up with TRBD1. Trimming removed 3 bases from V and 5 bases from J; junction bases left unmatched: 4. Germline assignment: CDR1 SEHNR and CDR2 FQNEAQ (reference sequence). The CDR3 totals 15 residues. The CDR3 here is CASSLGTGRTGELFF. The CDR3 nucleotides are TGTGCCAGCAGCTTGGGGACAGGGCGTACCGGGGAGCTGTTTTTT.

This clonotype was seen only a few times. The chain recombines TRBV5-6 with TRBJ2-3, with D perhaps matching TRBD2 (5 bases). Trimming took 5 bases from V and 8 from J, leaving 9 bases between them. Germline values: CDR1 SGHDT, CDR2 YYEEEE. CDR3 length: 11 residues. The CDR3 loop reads CASRSEGTQYF. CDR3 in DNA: TGTGCCAGCAGGAGCGAGGGTACGCAGTATTTT.

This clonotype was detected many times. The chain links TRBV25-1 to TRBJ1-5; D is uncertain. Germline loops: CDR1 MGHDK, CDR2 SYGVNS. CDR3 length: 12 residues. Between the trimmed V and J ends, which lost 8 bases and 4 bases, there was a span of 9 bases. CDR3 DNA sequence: TGTGCCAGCCCGTTAACGAATCAGCCCCAGCATTTT. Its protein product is CASPLTNQPQHF.

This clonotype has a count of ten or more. The CDR3 DNA reads TGCAGTGCTCCTGATTCTGGGGGCGCAGATACGCAGTATTTT. This translates into CSAPDSGGADTQYF. The V gene is TRBV20-1, the J gene TRBJ2-3, with D possibly being TRBD1 (6 bases). Germline-derived CDR1 and CDR2 are DFQATT and SNEGSKA (reference sequence). Deletions cut 5 bases from V and 4 bases from J, with 16 bases between. The CDR3 runs to 14 residues.

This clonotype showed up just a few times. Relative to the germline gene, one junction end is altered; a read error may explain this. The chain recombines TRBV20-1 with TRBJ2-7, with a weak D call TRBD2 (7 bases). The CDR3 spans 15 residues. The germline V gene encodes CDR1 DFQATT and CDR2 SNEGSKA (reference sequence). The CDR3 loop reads CSAARGGAGSYEQCF. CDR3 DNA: TGCAGTGCTGCCCGAGGGGGGGCAGGCTCCTACGAGCAGTGCTTC.

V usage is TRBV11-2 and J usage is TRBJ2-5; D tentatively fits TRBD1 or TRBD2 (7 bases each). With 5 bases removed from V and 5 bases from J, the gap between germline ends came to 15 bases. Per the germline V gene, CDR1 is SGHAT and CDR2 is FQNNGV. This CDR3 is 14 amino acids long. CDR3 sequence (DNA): TGTGCCAGCAGCGTCCAGGGGGGGTGGGAGACCCAGTACTTC. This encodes CASSVQGGWETQYF.